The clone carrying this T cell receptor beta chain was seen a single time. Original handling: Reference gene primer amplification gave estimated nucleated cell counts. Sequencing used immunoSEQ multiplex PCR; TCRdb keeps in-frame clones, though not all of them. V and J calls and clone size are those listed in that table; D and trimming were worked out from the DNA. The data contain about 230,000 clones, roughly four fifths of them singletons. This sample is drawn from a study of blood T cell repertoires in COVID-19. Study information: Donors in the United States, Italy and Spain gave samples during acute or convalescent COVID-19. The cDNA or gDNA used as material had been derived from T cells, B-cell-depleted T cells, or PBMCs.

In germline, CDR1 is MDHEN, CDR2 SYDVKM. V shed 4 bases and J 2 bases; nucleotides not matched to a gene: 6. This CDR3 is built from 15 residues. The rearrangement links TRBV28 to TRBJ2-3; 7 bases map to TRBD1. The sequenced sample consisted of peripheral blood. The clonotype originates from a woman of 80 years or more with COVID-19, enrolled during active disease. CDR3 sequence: CASSSRDRHTDTQYF. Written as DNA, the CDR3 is TGTGCCAGCAGTTCCCGGGACAGACACACAGATACGCAGTATTTT.